Presented here are 3 T cell receptor beta chains from one specimen sequenced in a study of CD8+CD57+ T cells in acquired aplastic anemia. Patients selected for sequencing had displayed CD8+CD57+ cell expansion by flow cytometry. TCR beta VDJ and CDR3 were profiled, and genomic DNA was the template. Via MiXCR, TCRdb re-called the reads, giving one row per CDR3 protein. Of around 210,000 distinct CDR3 sequences listed, 60% to 80% are singletons. The sequenced material came from sorted CD4+, CD8+, or CD8+CD57+ T cells (not recorded which) from PBMCs. The receptors originated from a human donor with aplastic anemia.

This chain joins TRBV7-9 and TRBJ2-2; the D gene is possibly TRBD1 (6 bases). Germline CDR1 reads SEHNR; CDR2 reads FQNEAQ (reference sequence). Between the trimmed V and J ends, which lost 5 bases and 6 bases, there was a span of 16 bases. The CDR3 loop spans 15 amino acids. The CDR3 coding sequence is TGTGCCAGCAGCCGGACAAACAGGGAGTCCGGGGAGCTGTTTTTT. Translating gives CASSRTNRESGELFF.

Many counts were recorded for this clonotype. The chain joins TRBV9 to TRBJ1-4; possibly TRBD1 for D (5 bases). In germline, CDR1 is SGDLS, CDR2 YYNGEE. CDR3 size: 14 residues. With 0 bases removed from V and 7 bases from J, the gap between germline ends came to 10 bases. Here the CDR3 reads CASSVGAGSEKLFF. The CDR3 nucleotides read TGTGCCAGCAGCGTAGGCGCAGGGTCTGAAAAACTGTTTTTT.

Turning to this clonotype: A junction end diverges from the germline sequence, so it may reflect a read error. This rearrangement joins TRBV15 to TRBJ2-1; no clear D gene. Germline lookup yields CDR1 LNHNV and CDR2 YYDKDF (reference sequence). CDR3 length equals 11 residues. CDR3 loop: CASTLNNEQLF. CDR3 nucleotide sequence: TGTGCCAGCACCCTGAACAATGAGCAGCTCTTC.